The 22 T cell receptor beta chains below all came from one sample that was sequenced in a study of OX40 agonist ivuxolimab in advanced cancers. The protocol was immunoSEQ multiplex PCR, while the TCRdb copy is restricted to in-frame clones and leaves out a portion. Of around 82,000 clones listed, roughly 91% were seen once; the top ten hold 0.4% to 0.6%. The source was CD4+ or CD8+ T cells sorted from blood, collected in a trial of the OX40 agonist ivuxolimab. The receptors originated from an adult with an advanced solid tumor such as melanoma, head and neck, liver or kidney cancer.

The genes are TRBV28 and TRBJ1-1; TRBD1 is a possible D gene (6 bases). Per the germline V gene, CDR1 is MDHEN and CDR2 is SYDVKM. V lost 5 bases to trimming and J lost 9 bases, with 16 bases between them. This CDR3 contains 13 residues. CDR3: CASSGGQREKAFF. CDR3 in DNA: TGTGCCAGCAGTGGAGGACAGAGGGAGAAAGCTTTCTTT. The entire variable domain, with the rest obtained from reference TRBV28 and TRBJ1-1, is as follows: DVKVTQSSRYLVKRTGEKVFLECVQDMDHENMFWYRQDPGLGLRLIYFSYDVKMKEKGDIPEGYSVSREKKERFSLILESASTNQTSMYLCASSGGQREKAFFGQGTRLTVV.

This sequence joins TRBV5-1 and TRBJ2-7, with TRBD1 matching over 7 bases. Per germline, CDR1 SGHRS and CDR2 YFSETQ. This CDR3 has 15 amino acids. The V gene end was trimmed by 4 bases and the J gene end by 4 bases; junction bases not matched to a gene: 11. The CDR3 protein is CASSQAGGKDYEQYF. The CDR3 bases are TGCGCCAGCAGCCAAGCAGGGGGAAAGGATTACGAGCAGTACTTC.

The chain joins TRBV5-5 to TRBJ1-5; maybe TRBD1 (5 bases). Germline lookup yields CDR1 SGHKS and CDR2 YYEKEE (reference sequence). The CDR3 spans 15 residues. V was cut by 0 bases and J by 0 bases, with 7 bases left in between. The CDR3 bases are TGTGCCAGCAGCTTGGCCGGGGGTAGCAATCAGCCCCAGCATTTT. Amino acid sequence: CASSLAGGSNQPQHF.

This chain links TRBV18 with TRBJ1-5, with D unresolved. This CDR3 comprises 15 residues. Germline V lookup: CDR1 KGHSH, CDR2 LQKENI. V was cut by 6 bases and J by 6 bases, with 18 bases left in between. CDR3 sequence reads: CASSTTTPPVQPQHF. The CDR3 coding sequence is TGTGCCAGCTCTACCACAACACCGCCAGTTCAGCCCCAGCATTTT.

The V call is TRBV5-1, the J call TRBJ1-1; 7 nucleotides line up with TRBD1. This CDR3 contains 13 residues. From germline, CDR1 is SGHRS and CDR2 YFSETQ. After removal of 7 bases from V and 7 bases from J, the junction contained 10 bases not matched to a gene. DNA of the CDR3: TGCGCCAGCGGGGGACAGCCCGAAAGTGAAGCTTTCTTT. It translates to CASGGQPESEAFF.

The rearrangement links TRBV7-9 to TRBJ1-5; no clear D. Trimming removed 1 base from V and 1 base from J, with 8 bases in between. Germline V gene sequence: CDR1 SEHNR, CDR2 FQNEAQ (reference sequence). This CDR3 is 15 amino acids long. CDR3 nucleotides: TGTGCCAGCAGCTTAGATGATAGAAGCAATCAGCCCCAGCATTTT. Protein: CASSLDDRSNQPQHF.

This sequence joins TRBV5-1 and TRBJ2-7; the match to TRBD1 covers 8 bases. After removal of 4 bases from V and 7 bases from J, the junction contained 16 bases not matched to a gene. Germline V gives CDR1 SGHRS, CDR2 YFSETQ. The CDR3 runs 16 residues. The CDR3 sequence: CASSKRGGQGRAEQYF. DNA for the CDR3: TGCGCCAGCAGCAAAAGGGGCGGACAGGGCCGCGCGGAGCAGTACTTC.

This clone was detected only once. The chain carries TRBV11-3 and TRBJ1-2; the D gene is possibly TRBD1 (6 bases). CDR3 size: 15 residues. Trimming left V 5 bases short and J 2 bases short, with 15 bases between. CDR1 is SGHNT and CDR2 is YENEEA in the germline V gene. The CDR3 nucleotides read TGTGCCAGCAGCCTATCAGCAGGGGACAACTATGGCTACACCTTC. This encodes CASSLSAGDNYGYTF.

V and J are TRBV7-2 and TRBJ2-1; D remains ambiguous. From germline, CDR1 is SGHTA and CDR2 FQGNSA. This CDR3 has 16 residues. The V and J ends lost 0 bases and 0 bases respectively, with 9 bases between them. This CDR3 reads CASSLAGTTSYNEQFF. The CDR3 DNA follows: TGTGCCAGCAGCTTAGCCGGCACCACCTCCTACAATGAGCAGTTCTTC.

The V gene is TRBV7-9, the J gene TRBJ1-2; D perhaps matches TRBD1 (6 bases). CDR3 length: 16 residues. From germline, CDR1 is SEHNR and CDR2 FQNEAQ (reference sequence). The V gene lost 1 base and the J gene lost 2 bases, with 14 bases spanning the gap. The CDR3 region is CASSLVSDRRNYGYTF. CDR3 bases: TGTGCCAGCAGCTTAGTTTCTGACAGGAGAAACTATGGCTACACCTTC.

The chain recombines TRBV6-1 with TRBJ1-4; D not certain. CDR1 is MNHNS, CDR2 SASEGT, per germline. This CDR3 has 15 residues. Deletions cut 1 base from V and 0 bases from J, with 6 bases between. This chain's CDR3 is CASSEGVATNEKLFF. The CDR3 DNA reads TGTGCCAGCAGTGAAGGGGTTGCAACTAATGAAAAACTGTTTTTT.

J is TRBJ2-7 and V is TRBV6-5; TRBD1 might be the D (6 bases). The CDR3 runs to 14 residues. The germline V gene has CDR1 MNHEY and CDR2 SVGAGI. V dropped 2 bases and J dropped 3 bases, with 11 bases sitting between them. CDR3 DNA: TGTGCCAGCAGTTACCGGACAGACCTCTACGAGCAGTACTTC. The encoded protein is CASSYRTDLYEQYF.

This clone was seen once. CDR3 nucleotides: TGCGCCAGCAGCAGAGGGTCCGGGGAGCTGTTTTTT. Amino acids: CASSRGSGELFF. V usage is TRBV5-1 and J usage is TRBJ2-2; a weak D match, TRBD2 (5 bases). The CDR3 is 12 amino acids. The germline V and J ends were trimmed by 4 bases and 6 bases, with 7 bases remaining between them. Germline loops: CDR1 SGHRS, CDR2 YFSETQ.

The chain has TRBV28 and TRBJ2-2; D uncertain. The CDR3 extends over 13 amino acids. The germline gives CDR1 MDHEN, CDR2 SYDVKM. V was cut by 6 bases and J by 4 bases, with 9 bases left in between. CDR3 residues: CASSPPGTGELFF. The CDR3, as DNA: TGTGCCAGCAGCCCTCCGGGCACCGGGGAGCTGTTTTTT.

This clone rates as medium-sized. J is TRBJ1-4 and V is TRBV2, with TRBD1 matching 10 bases. Germline lookup yields CDR1 SNHLY and CDR2 FYNNEI. Trimming took 0 bases from V and 6 from J; bases not matched to a gene: 4. CDR3 length equals 16 residues. CDR3 amino acids: CASSEASGQGDEKLFF. CDR3 coding DNA: TGTGCCAGCAGTGAAGCGTCAGGACAGGGGGATGAAAAACTGTTTTTT.

The chain joins TRBV25-1 to TRBJ2-5; unclear D gene. The V end was cut by 4 bases, the J end by 0 bases, with 9 bases between. This CDR3 is built from 14 residues. Germline V gene sequence: CDR1 MGHDK, CDR2 SYGVNS. CDR3 coding DNA: TGTGCCAGCAGTGTCATGTTGTACCAAGAGACCCAGTACTTC. This codes for CASSVMLYQETQYF.

This clone was recorded only once. The rearrangement links TRBV5-6 to TRBJ2-7; D is perhaps TRBD2 (5 bases). V lost 0 bases and J lost 2, with 12 bases in between. The CDR3 is 15 amino acids. Germline CDR1 is SGHDT and CDR2 is YYEEEE. The CDR3 nucleotides are TGTGCCAGCAGCTTGGTAAGGACTTCAACCTACGAGCAGTACTTC. This translates into CASSLVRTSTYEQYF.

The chain couples TRBV11-3 to TRBJ2-2; a weak D match, TRBD1 (6 bases). The CDR3 has 15 amino acids. CDR1 and CDR2 from the germline V gene are SGHNT and YENEEA. V dropped 4 bases and J dropped 3 bases, with 12 bases sitting between them. CDR3 in DNA: TGTGCCAGCAGCTCACAGGGTTCGGACACCGGGGAGCTGTTTTTT. It yields the protein CASSSQGSDTGELFF.

There are a few counts of this clone. This chain uses TRBV5-1 with TRBJ2-3; D tentatively reads TRBD1 or TRBD2 (5 bases each). Looked up from germline, CDR1 is SGHRS and CDR2 is YFSETQ. Trimming left V 5 bases short and J 5 bases short, with 9 bases between. CDR3 length equals 12 residues. In nucleotides, the CDR3 is TGCGCCAGCAGGGGACGCCAAGATACGCAGTATTTT. Translated: CASRGRQDTQYF.

Regarding this clone: Other DNA sequences in this sample translate to the same CDR3. V gene TRBV7-8 combines with J gene TRBJ2-3, with 7 bases matching TRBD2. V shed 5 bases, J shed 1 base, and the junction held 9 bases outside the gene matches. Germline V lookup: CDR1 SGHVS, CDR2 FQNEAQ. The CDR3 is made up of 16 amino acids. The CDR3 DNA is TGTGCCAGCAGCCCTCGGACTAGTGGGGGCACAGATACGCAGTATTTT. It is translated as CASSPRTSGGTDTQYF.

The V call is TRBV2, the J call TRBJ1-1; D not resolved. In germline, CDR1 is SNHLY, CDR2 FYNNEI. V lost 5 bases to trimming and J lost 1 base, with 11 bases between them. The CDR3 totals 14 residues. The CDR3 sequence is CASSQRQANTEAFF. CDR3 DNA: TGTGCCAGCAGTCAACGTCAGGCGAACACTGAAGCTTTCTTT.

The rearrangement joins TRBV11-2 to TRBJ2-1; 7 nucleotides align to TRBD2. Germline values: CDR1 SGHAT, CDR2 FQNNGV. This CDR3 is 16 amino acids long. The junction had 13 bases not matched to a gene; V was cut back by 7 bases and J by 4 bases. CDR3 sequence reads: CASNTFRSGDYNEQFF. In nucleotides, the CDR3 is TGTGCCAGCAACACATTTAGGAGCGGGGATTACAATGAGCAGTTCTTC.